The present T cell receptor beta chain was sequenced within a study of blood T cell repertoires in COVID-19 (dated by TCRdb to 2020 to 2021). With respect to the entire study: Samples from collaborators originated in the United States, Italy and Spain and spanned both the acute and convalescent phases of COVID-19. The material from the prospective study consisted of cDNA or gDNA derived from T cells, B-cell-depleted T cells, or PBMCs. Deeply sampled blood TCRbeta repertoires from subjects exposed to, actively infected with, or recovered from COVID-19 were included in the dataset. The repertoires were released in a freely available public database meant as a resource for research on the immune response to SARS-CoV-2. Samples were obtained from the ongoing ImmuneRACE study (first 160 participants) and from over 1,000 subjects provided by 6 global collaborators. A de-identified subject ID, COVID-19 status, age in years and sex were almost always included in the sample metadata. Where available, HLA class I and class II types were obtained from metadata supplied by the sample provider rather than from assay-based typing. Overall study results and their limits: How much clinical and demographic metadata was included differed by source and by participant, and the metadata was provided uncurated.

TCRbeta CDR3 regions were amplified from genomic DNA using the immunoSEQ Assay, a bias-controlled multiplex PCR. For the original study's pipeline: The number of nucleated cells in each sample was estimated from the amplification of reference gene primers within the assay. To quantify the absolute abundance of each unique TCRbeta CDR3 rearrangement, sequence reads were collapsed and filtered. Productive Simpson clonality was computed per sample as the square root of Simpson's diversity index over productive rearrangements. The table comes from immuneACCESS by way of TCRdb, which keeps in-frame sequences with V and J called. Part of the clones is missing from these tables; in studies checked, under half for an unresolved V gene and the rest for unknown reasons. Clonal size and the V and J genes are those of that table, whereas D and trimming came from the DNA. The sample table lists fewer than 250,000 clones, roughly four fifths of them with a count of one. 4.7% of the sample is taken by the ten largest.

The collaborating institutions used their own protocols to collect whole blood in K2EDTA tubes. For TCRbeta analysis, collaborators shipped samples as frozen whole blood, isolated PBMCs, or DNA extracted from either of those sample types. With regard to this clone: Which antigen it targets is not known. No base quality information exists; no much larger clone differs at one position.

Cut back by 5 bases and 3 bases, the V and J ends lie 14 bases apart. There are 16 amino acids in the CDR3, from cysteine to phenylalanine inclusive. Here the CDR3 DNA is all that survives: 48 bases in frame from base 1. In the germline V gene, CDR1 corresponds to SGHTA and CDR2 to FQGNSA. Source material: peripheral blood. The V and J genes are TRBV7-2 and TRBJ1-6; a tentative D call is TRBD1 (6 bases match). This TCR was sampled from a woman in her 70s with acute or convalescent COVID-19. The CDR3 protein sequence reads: CASSRTETGYNSPLHF. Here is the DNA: TGTGCCAGCAGCCGGACGGAGACAGGCTATAATTCACCCCTCCACTTT.